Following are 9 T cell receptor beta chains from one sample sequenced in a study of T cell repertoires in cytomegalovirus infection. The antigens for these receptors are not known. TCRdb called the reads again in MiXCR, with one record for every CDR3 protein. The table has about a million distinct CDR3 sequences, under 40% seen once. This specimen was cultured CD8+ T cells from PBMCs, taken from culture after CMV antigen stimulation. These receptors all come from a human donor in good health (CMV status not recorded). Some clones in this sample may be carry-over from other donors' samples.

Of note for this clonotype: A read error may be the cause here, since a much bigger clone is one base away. The CDR3 DNA is TGTGCCAGCAGTCCAGGGACGGCACAAAAGACCCAGTACTTC. This codes for CASSPGTAQKTQYF. J is TRBJ2-5 and V is TRBV27; D tentatively fits TRBD1 or TRBD2 (5 bases each). This CDR3 has 14 residues. V lost 5 bases, J lost 6 bases, and 16 bases lay in between. The germline CDR1 and CDR2 sequences are MNHEY and SMNVEV (reference sequence).

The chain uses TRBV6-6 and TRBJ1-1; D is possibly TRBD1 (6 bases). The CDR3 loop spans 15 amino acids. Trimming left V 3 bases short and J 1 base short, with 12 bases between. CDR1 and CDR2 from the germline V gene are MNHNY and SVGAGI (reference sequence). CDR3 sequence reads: CASSYNGQQNTEAFF. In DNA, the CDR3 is TGTGCCAGCAGTTATAACGGACAGCAGAACACTGAAGCTTTCTTT.

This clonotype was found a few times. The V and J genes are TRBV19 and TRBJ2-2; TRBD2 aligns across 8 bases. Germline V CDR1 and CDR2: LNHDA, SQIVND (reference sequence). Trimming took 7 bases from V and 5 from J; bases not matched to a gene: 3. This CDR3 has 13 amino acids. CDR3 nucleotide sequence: TGTGCCAGTATGGGACTAGAAACCGGGGAGCTGTTTTTT. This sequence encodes CASMGLETGELFF.

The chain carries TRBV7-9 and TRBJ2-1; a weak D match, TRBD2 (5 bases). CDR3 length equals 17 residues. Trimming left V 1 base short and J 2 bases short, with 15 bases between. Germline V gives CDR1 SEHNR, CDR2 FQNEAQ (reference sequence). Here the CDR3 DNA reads TGTGCCAGCAGCTTAGGGGCGGGCACGATTGCCTACAATGAGCAGTTCTTC. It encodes CASSLGAGTIAYNEQFF.

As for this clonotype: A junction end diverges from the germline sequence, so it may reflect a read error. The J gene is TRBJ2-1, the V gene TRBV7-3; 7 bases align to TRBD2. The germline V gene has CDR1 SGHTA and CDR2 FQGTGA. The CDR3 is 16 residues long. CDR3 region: CANSDPGGGAYNEQFF. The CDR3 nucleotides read TGTGCCAACAGCGACCCTGGGGGGGGGGCCTACAATGAGCAGTTCTTC.

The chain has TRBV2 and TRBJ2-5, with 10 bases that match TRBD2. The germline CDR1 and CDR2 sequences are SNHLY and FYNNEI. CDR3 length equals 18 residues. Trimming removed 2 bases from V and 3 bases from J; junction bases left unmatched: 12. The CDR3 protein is CASSERLAGVVGEETQYF. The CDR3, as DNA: TGTGCCAGCAGTGAACGGCTAGCGGGGGTCGTTGGGGAAGAGACCCAGTACTTC.

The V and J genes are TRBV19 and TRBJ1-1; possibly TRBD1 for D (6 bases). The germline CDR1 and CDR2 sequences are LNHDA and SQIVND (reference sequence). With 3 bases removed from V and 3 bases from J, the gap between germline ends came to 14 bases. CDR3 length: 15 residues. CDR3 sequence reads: CASSIVGALDTEAFF. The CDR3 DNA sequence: TGTGCCAGTAGTATTGTGGGGGCCCTGGACACTGAAGCTTTCTTT.

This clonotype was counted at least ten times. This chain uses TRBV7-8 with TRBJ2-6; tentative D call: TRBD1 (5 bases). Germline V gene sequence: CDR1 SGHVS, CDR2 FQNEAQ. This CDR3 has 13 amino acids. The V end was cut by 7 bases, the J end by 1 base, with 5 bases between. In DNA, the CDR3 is TGTGCCAGCAAGGGGTCTGGGGCCAACGTCCTGACTTTC. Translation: CASKGSGANVLTF.

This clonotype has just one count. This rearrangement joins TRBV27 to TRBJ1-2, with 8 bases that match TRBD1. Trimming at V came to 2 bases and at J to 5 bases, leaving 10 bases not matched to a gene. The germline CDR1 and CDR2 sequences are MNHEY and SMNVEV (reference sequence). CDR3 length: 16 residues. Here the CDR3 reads CASSLPGQGTIYGYTF. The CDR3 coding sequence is TGTGCCAGCAGTTTACCCGGACAGGGTACGATTTATGGCTACACCTTC.